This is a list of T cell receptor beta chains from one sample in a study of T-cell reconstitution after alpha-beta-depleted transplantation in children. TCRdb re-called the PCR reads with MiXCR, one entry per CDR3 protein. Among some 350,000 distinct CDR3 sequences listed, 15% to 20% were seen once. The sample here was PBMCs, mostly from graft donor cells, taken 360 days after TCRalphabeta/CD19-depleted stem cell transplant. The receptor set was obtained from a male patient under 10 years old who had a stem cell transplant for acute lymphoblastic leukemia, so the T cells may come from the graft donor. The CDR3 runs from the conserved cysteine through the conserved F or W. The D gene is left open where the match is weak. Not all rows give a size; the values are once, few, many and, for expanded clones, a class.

cdr3_aa: CASSHKVAGLAAQSYNEQFF
cdr3_nt: TGCGCCAGCAGCCACAAAGTAGCGGGACTAGCGGCCCAATCCTACAATGAGCAGTTCTTC
v_call: TRBV5-1
j_call: TRBJ2-1
d_call: TRBD2
clone_size: few

cdr3_aa: CASSLYGEDEQYF
cdr3_nt: TGTGCCAGCAGCTTATATGGAGAAGACGAGCAGTACTTC
v_call: TRBV7-8
j_call: TRBJ2-7
d_call: .
clone_size: few

cdr3_aa: CASSLGGGQPQHF
cdr3_nt: TGCGCCAGCAGCTTGGGGGGTGGGCAGCCCCAGCATTTT
v_call: TRBV5-1
j_call: TRBJ1-5
d_call: .
clone_size: many

cdr3_aa: CASSERTGRRPQYF
cdr3_nt: TGTGCCAGCAGCGAAAGGACAGGGAGGAGACCCCAGTACTTC
v_call: TRBV9
j_call: TRBJ2-5
d_call: TRBD1
clone_size: few

cdr3_aa: CASRREEGSPLHF
cdr3_nt: TGTGCCAGCAGAAGGGAAGAAGGATCACCCCTCCACTTT
v_call: TRBV4-2
j_call: TRBJ1-6
d_call: .
clone_size: many

cdr3_aa: CASSQDRADRGNPYEQYF
cdr3_nt: TGCGCCAGCAGCCAAGATAGGGCCGACAGGGGGAATCCCTACGAGCAGTACTTC
v_call: TRBV4-3
j_call: TRBJ2-7
d_call: TRBD1
clone_size: few

cdr3_aa: CASSLPGTSRFNEQFF
cdr3_nt: TGCGCCAGCAGCTTGCCTGGGACTAGTAGGTTCAATGAGCAGTTCTTC
v_call: TRBV5-1
j_call: TRBJ2-1
d_call: TRBD2
clone_size: few

cdr3_aa: CSVGHLYEQYF
cdr3_nt: TGCAGCGTTGGACACCTCTACGAGCAGTACTTC
v_call: TRBV29-1
j_call: TRBJ2-7
d_call: .
clone_size: .

cdr3_aa: CATSRDLGSSYEQYF
cdr3_nt: TGTGCCACCAGCAGAGATCTGGGCAGCTCCTACGAGCAGTACTTC
v_call: TRBV15
j_call: TRBJ2-7
d_call: .
clone_size: .

cdr3_aa: CSASMGGRLFQNTYEQYF
cdr3_nt: TGCAGTGCTAGCATGGGAGGGCGGCTCTTTCAGAATACCTACGAGCAGTACTTC
v_call: TRBV20-1
j_call: TRBJ2-7
d_call: TRBD2
clone_size: few

cdr3_aa: CASSLSPLAGTGELFF
cdr3_nt: TGTGCCAGCAGTTTAAGCCCTCTAGCGGGCACCGGGGAGCTGTTTTTT
v_call: TRBV27
j_call: TRBJ2-2
d_call: TRBD2
clone_size: few

cdr3_aa: CASTPSGRAYNEQFF
cdr3_nt: TGTGCCAGCACCCCTAGCGGGAGGGCCTACAATGAGCAGTTCTTC
v_call: TRBV12-3/TRBV12-4
j_call: TRBJ2-1
d_call: TRBD2
clone_size: .

cdr3_aa: CASSDRMRGKYNEQFF
cdr3_nt: TGTGCCAGCAGCGACCGTATGAGGGGGAAATACAATGAGCAGTTCTTC
v_call: TRBV9
j_call: TRBJ2-1
d_call: .
clone_size: .

cdr3_aa: CAWSKVRPSTDTQYF
cdr3_nt: TGTGCCTGGAGTAAAGTGCGGCCCAGCACAGATACGCAGTATTTT
v_call: TRBV30
j_call: TRBJ2-3
d_call: .
clone_size: .

cdr3_aa: CASTDLVRRNEQFF
cdr3_nt: TGCGCCAGCACGGACCTAGTGCGGCGCAATGAGCAGTTCTTC
v_call: TRBV5-1
j_call: TRBJ2-1
d_call: .
clone_size: few

cdr3_aa: CASSLVSGVGTDTQYF
cdr3_nt: TGTGCCAGCAGCTTAGTATCGGGAGTAGGAACAGATACGCAGTATTTT
v_call: TRBV7-8
j_call: TRBJ2-3
d_call: .
clone_size: .

cdr3_aa: CASSSHSGEQYF
cdr3_nt: TGTGCCAGCAGTTCGCACAGTGGCGAGCAGTACTTC
v_call: TRBV12-3/TRBV12-4
j_call: TRBJ2-7
d_call: .
clone_size: .

cdr3_aa: CASSYPTSGPIYEQYF
cdr3_nt: TGTGCCAGCAGTTACCCGACTAGCGGGCCCATCTACGAGCAGTACTTC
v_call: TRBV6-5
j_call: TRBJ2-7
d_call: TRBD2
clone_size: .

cdr3_aa: CASSFDTGELFF
cdr3_nt: TGTGCCAGCAGTTTTGACACCGGGGAGCTGTTTTTT
v_call: TRBV27
j_call: TRBJ2-2
d_call: .
clone_size: few

cdr3_aa: CASSIAPPSTPGELFF
cdr3_nt: TGTGCCAGTAGTATAGCCCCCCCCTCAACGCCCGGGGAGCTGTTTTTT
v_call: TRBV19
j_call: TRBJ2-2
d_call: .
clone_size: .

cdr3_aa: CASSDSRRYRPQHF
cdr3_nt: TGTGCCAGCAGTGACAGTCGCCGCTATAGGCCCCAGCATTTT
v_call: TRBV6-1
j_call: TRBJ1-5
d_call: .
clone_size: many

cdr3_aa: CASSGMWEKLFF
cdr3_nt: TGTGCCAGCAGTGGAATGTGGGAAAAACTGTTTTTT
v_call: TRBV28
j_call: TRBJ1-4
d_call: .
clone_size: few

cdr3_aa: CASSQGDYPSTDTQYF
cdr3_nt: TGCGCCAGCAGCCAAGGAGACTACCCTAGCACAGATACGCAGTATTTT
v_call: TRBV4-3
j_call: TRBJ2-3
d_call: .
clone_size: few

cdr3_aa: CASSLGVGGTQYF
cdr3_nt: TGTGCCAGCAGCTTAGGGGTCGGTGGGACCCAGTACTTC
v_call: TRBV11-2
j_call: TRBJ2-5
d_call: .
clone_size: .

cdr3_aa: CSARAGVPSSYNEQFF
cdr3_nt: TGCAGTGCTAGAGCGGGAGTTCCTAGCTCCTACAATGAGCAGTTCTTC
v_call: TRBV20-1
j_call: TRBJ2-1
d_call: .
clone_size: .

cdr3_aa: CASSLAKNTGELFF
cdr3_nt: TGCGCCAGCAGCTTGGCCAAGAACACCGGGGAGCTGTTTTTT
v_call: TRBV5-1
j_call: TRBJ2-2
d_call: .
clone_size: .

cdr3_aa: CASSYAPPGQGPYEQYF
cdr3_nt: TGTGCCAGCAGTTACGCACCACCGGGACAGGGGCCCTACGAGCAGTACTTC
v_call: TRBV6-5
j_call: TRBJ2-7
d_call: TRBD1
clone_size: once

cdr3_aa: CASQGALTDTQYF
cdr3_nt: TGTGCCAGCCAGGGAGCTTTGACAGATACGCAGTATTTT
v_call: TRBV25-1
j_call: TRBJ2-3
d_call: .
clone_size: many

cdr3_aa: CASSPGGATNEKLFF
cdr3_nt: TGTGCCAGCAGCCCAGGGGGTGCAACTAATGAAAAACTGTTTTTT
v_call: TRBV4-2
j_call: TRBJ1-4
d_call: TRBD1
clone_size: .

cdr3_aa: CASSTAYNEQFF
cdr3_nt: TGTGCCAGCAGTACCGCCTACAATGAGCAGTTCTTC
v_call: TRBV28
j_call: TRBJ2-1
d_call: .
clone_size: few

cdr3_aa: CASSPFFTSGRAVGETQYF
cdr3_nt: TGCGCCAGCAGCCCATTTTTCACTAGCGGGAGGGCCGTAGGAGAGACCCAGTACTTC
v_call: TRBV5-1
j_call: TRBJ2-5
d_call: TRBD2
clone_size: .

cdr3_aa: CASRSSVAGGYNEQFF
cdr3_nt: TGTGCCAGCAGGTCATCGGTAGCGGGAGGGTACAATGAGCAGTTCTTC
v_call: TRBV4-2
j_call: TRBJ2-1
d_call: TRBD2
clone_size: few

cdr3_aa: CASRVGGTDTQYF
cdr3_nt: TGTGCCAGCAGGGTCGGAGGCACAGATACGCAGTATTTT
v_call: TRBV12-3/TRBV12-4
j_call: TRBJ2-3
d_call: .
clone_size: few

cdr3_aa: CSARDQRQTITDTQYF
cdr3_nt: TGCAGTGCTAGAGATCAGCGACAGACAATCACAGATACGCAGTATTTT
v_call: TRBV20-1
j_call: TRBJ2-3
d_call: .
clone_size: few

cdr3_aa: CASSQDTFDRATYTGELFF
cdr3_nt: TGCGCCAGCAGCCAAGATACCTTCGACAGGGCGACCTACACCGGGGAGCTGTTTTTT
v_call: TRBV4-1
j_call: TRBJ2-2
d_call: TRBD1
clone_size: .

cdr3_aa: CASSSRFPYEQYF
cdr3_nt: TGTGCCAGCAGTAGTAGGTTTCCCTACGAGCAGTACTTC
v_call: TRBV12-3/TRBV12-4
j_call: TRBJ2-7
d_call: .
clone_size: few

cdr3_aa: CASSLWGTDNYEQYF
cdr3_nt: TGTGCCAGCAGTTTATGGGGGACAGACAACTACGAGCAGTACTTC
v_call: TRBV12-3/TRBV12-4
j_call: TRBJ2-7
d_call: TRBD1
clone_size: few

cdr3_aa: CSVSTSGDNEQFF
cdr3_nt: TGCAGCGTCTCGACTAGCGGGGACAATGAGCAGTTCTTC
v_call: TRBV29-1
j_call: TRBJ2-1
d_call: TRBD2
clone_size: many

cdr3_aa: CSAGHGWGDTEAFF
cdr3_nt: TGCAGCGCCGGCCACGGGTGGGGAGACACTGAAGCTTTCTTT
v_call: TRBV29-1
j_call: TRBJ1-1
d_call: .
clone_size: many